This TCR beta chain was observed in a study of T cells after yellow fever vaccination. Background on the study: Fractions low in cell number were prepared with SMART-Seq v4 Ultra Low Input.

This clonotype was detected ten times or more. General observations from the study: Almost all vaccine-responding clonotypes could not be detected on day 0 in sorted memory subsets. Subsequent booster samples again held most clones from primary vaccination (around 96% CD4, approximately 85% CD8).

TCRdb reprocessed the 5' RACE reads with MiXCR, giving one entry per CDR3 protein. The repertoire has more than 45,000 distinct CDR3 sequences, about 5.6% of them found once; the top ten carry roughly 31%. The CDR3 has 14 residues. V was cut by 5 bases and J by 8 bases, with 16 bases left in between. Germline values: CDR1 SGHVS, CDR2 FNYEAQ. The clonotype was recovered from a man younger than 35 who received the YFV17D yellow fever vaccine. The sequencing here drew on PBMCs, either bulk or a sorted T-cell subset (CD4+, CD8+, memory, or dextramer-sorted; not recorded which), taken on the day of the yellow fever booster vaccination. The chain carries TRBV7-6 and TRBJ2-1; D assignment may be TRBD1 or TRBD2 (5 bases each). The CDR3 DNA reads as TGTGCCAGCAGCCCCCTGGCAGGGAGTGATGAGCAGTTCTTC. This gives the protein CASSPLAGSDEQFF.